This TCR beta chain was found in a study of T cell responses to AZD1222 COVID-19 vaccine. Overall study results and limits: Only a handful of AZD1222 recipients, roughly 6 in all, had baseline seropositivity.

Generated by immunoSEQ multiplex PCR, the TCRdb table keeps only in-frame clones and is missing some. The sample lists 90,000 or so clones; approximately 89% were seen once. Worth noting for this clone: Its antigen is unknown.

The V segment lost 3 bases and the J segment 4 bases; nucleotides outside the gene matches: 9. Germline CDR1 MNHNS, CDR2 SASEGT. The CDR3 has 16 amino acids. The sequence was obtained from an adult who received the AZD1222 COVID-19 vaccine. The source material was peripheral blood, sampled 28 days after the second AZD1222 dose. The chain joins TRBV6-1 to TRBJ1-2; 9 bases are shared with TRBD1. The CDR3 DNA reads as TGTGCCAGCAGTGATCACAGGGGGCGGAAAGTCTATGGCTACACCTTC. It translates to CASSDHRGRKVYGYTF.